A single sample gave rise to the 10 T cell receptor beta chains below, sequenced in a study of radiotherapy plus CTLA-4 blockade in lung cancer. The protocol was immunoSEQ multiplex PCR, while the TCRdb copy is restricted to in-frame clones and leaves out a portion. The repertoire holds some 92,000 clones, with around 83% as singletons. Sample: peripheral blood, taken from a patient treated with radiotherapy plus ipilimumab. These receptor sequences come from a human donor with non-small cell lung cancer who had a partial response to radiotherapy plus ipilimumab.

In its sample, this clone was seen once. The V gene is TRBV28, the J gene TRBJ2-3; no definite D call. Between the trimmed V and J ends, which lost 1 base and 6 bases, there was a span of 8 bases. CDR3 length: 13 amino acids. Per the germline V gene, CDR1 is MDHEN and CDR2 is SYDVKM. CDR3 in DNA: TGTGCCAGCAGTTTATCTCGTCCGGATACGCAGTATTTT. Amino acid sequence: CASSLSRPDTQYF.

This clone showed up just a few times. CDR3 coding DNA: TGTGCCAGCAGTGCCCTGGGACAGGGGGGCTCCTACGAGCAGTACTTC. Protein: CASSALGQGGSYEQYF. V usage is TRBV28 and J usage is TRBJ2-7; the match to TRBD1 covers 11 bases. CDR3 length: 16 amino acids. Trimming cost V 5 bases and J 0 bases; bases outside gene matches: 6. CDR1 and CDR2 (germline): MDHEN, SYDVKM.

The chain has TRBV4-1 and TRBJ1-5; no definite D call. Germline CDR1 reads MGHRA; CDR2 reads YSYEKL. The CDR3 covers 14 residues. V shed 4 bases and J shed 5 bases, with 12 bases lying between them. CDR3: CASSLDILYQPQHF. The CDR3 DNA follows: TGCGCCAGCAGCCTAGATATACTTTATCAGCCCCAGCATTTT.

The chain recombines TRBV27 with TRBJ2-2, with TRBD1 matching over 12 bases. The CDR3 runs to 19 residues. Germline loops: CDR1 MNHEY, CDR2 SMNVEV (reference sequence). V gave up 6 bases and J gave up 3 bases; unmatched junction bases: 14. CDR3 loop: CASRAFAGQGAQDTGELFF. In DNA form, the CDR3 reads TGTGCCAGCAGGGCCTTTGCGGGACAGGGGGCTCAGGACACCGGGGAGCTGTTTTTT.

Within the sample, this clone is medium-sized (0.01 to 0.1%). The V and J genes are TRBV2 and TRBJ1-5; unclear D gene. This CDR3 spans 13 amino acids. V lost 4 bases to trimming and J lost 2 bases, with 6 bases between them. Germline V gives CDR1 SNHLY, CDR2 FYNNEI. CDR3 DNA: TGTGCCAGCAGTGGGCTGGGCAATCAGCCCCAGCATTTT. Translating it yields CASSGLGNQPQHF.

The genes are TRBV9 and TRBJ1-4; D is uncertain. Germline V CDR1 and CDR2: SGDLS, YYNGEE. The length of the CDR3 is 15 residues. V lost 0 bases and J lost 0, with 6 bases in between. The CDR3 loop is CASSVVAATNEKLFF. For the CDR3, the DNA is TGTGCCAGCAGCGTAGTCGCAGCAACTAATGAAAAACTGTTTTTT.

The chain combines TRBV28 with TRBJ1-5, with D possibly TRBD1 on 6 matching bases. The CDR3 loop spans 15 amino acids. Germline values: CDR1 MDHEN, CDR2 SYDVKM. V lost 10 bases and J 0 bases, leaving 16 bases between the germline ends. CDR3 amino acids: CATPGAGDSNQPQHF. For the CDR3, the DNA is TGTGCCACCCCAGGGGCAGGGGATAGCAATCAGCCCCAGCATTTT.

The chain couples TRBV5-4 to TRBJ2-1; 14 nucleotides match TRBD2. The V and J ends lost 4 bases and 1 base, in that order; junction bases with no gene match: 7. This CDR3 is 18 amino acids long. Germline loops: CDR1 SGHNT, CDR2 YYREEE (reference sequence). CDR3 sequence (DNA): TGTGCCAGCAGCCGCGGGACTAGCGGGAGTGGATCCTACAATGAGCAGTTCTTC. Translated, it gives CASSRGTSGSGSYNEQFF.

In nucleotides, the CDR3 is TGTGCCAGCACCCCCTGGACTAGCGGGAGTGAGCAGTACTTC. This translates into CASTPWTSGSEQYF. The J gene is TRBJ2-7, the V gene TRBV28; 13 positions agree with TRBD2. Germline CDR1 and CDR2: MDHEN and SYDVKM. The CDR3 loop spans 14 amino acids. J lost 7 bases, V lost 7 bases, and 7 bases had no gene match. Filled out from reference TRBV28 and TRBJ2-7, the complete variable domain reads DVKVTQSSRYLVKRTGEKVFLECVQDMDHENMFWYRQDPGLGLRLIYFSYDVKMKEKGDIPEGYSVSREKKERFSLILESASTNQTSMYLCASTPWTSGSEQYFGPGTRLTVT.

V is TRBV25-1 and J is TRBJ2-3; possibly TRBD2 for D (5 bases). Germline V gene data show CDR1 as MGHDK and CDR2 as SYGVNS. CDR3 length equals 16 residues. Trimming left V 3 bases short and J 2 bases short, with 15 bases between. The CDR3 DNA reads as TGTGCCAGCAGTGATCGGGGATCCCCTCTCACAGATACGCAGTATTTT. It is translated as CASSDRGSPLTDTQYF.